The 30 T cell receptor beta chains presented below share a single source sample, sequenced in a study of response to subunit inactivated influenza vaccine. TCRdb passed the RT-PCR reads through MiXCR, listing each CDR3 protein once. The sample contains 530,000 or so distinct CDR3 sequences, about an eighth of which appear only once. This sample comprised PBMCs from blood, obtained on the day of vaccination. The source of these receptors is a man aged 50 or older who received an inactivated influenza vaccine.

The V and J genes are TRBV20-1 and TRBJ1-5; D might be TRBD1 (5 bases). Germline CDR1 and CDR2: DFQATT and SNEGSKA (reference sequence). The CDR3 spans 12 residues. The V and J ends lost 5 bases and 4 bases respectively, with 9 bases between them. The CDR3 protein is CSALGGNQPQHF. Written as DNA, the CDR3 is TGCAGTGCTCTCGGGGGGAATCAGCCCCAGCATTTT.

This clonotype came up many times. The V and J genes are TRBV7-2 and TRBJ2-7, with 7 bases aligning to TRBD1. CDR1 and CDR2 from the germline V gene are SGHTA and FQGNSA. This CDR3 comprises 13 residues. Unmatched junction bases numbered 6, after V lost 5 bases and J lost 5 bases. In DNA form, the CDR3 reads TGTGCCAGCAGCCAGAACAGGGGTGACGAGCAGTACTTC. Translated, it gives CASSQNRGDEQYF. The complete variable domain, with remaining parts taken from reference TRBV7-2 and TRBJ2-7, reads GAGVSQSPSNKVTEKGKDVELRCDPISGHTALYWYRQSLGQGLEFLIYFQGNSAPDKSGLPSDRFSAERTGGSVSTLTIQRTQQEDSAVYLCASSQNRGDEQYFGPGTRLTVT.

V usage is TRBV30 and J usage is TRBJ1-3; D is undetermined. Germline CDR1 and CDR2: GTSNPN and SVGIG (reference sequence). This CDR3 spans 14 amino acids. The V end lost 3 bases, the J end lost 2 bases, and 11 bases lay between the germline ends. DNA for the CDR3: TGTGCCTGGAGCCCCGGAGTACCTGGAAACACCATATATTTT. The encoded protein is CAWSPGVPGNTIYF.

This clonotype was detected only a few times. V is TRBV5-5 and J is TRBJ1-6, with unresolved D. Germline V lookup: CDR1 SGHKS, CDR2 YYEKEE (reference sequence). This CDR3 contains 16 residues. Trimming cost V 4 bases and J 7 bases, with 18 bases left between them. The CDR3 loop is CASSLLTGSRNSPLHF. CDR3 DNA sequence: TGTGCCAGCAGCCTGCTGACGGGCTCGAGGAATTCACCCCTCCACTTT.

The chain combines TRBV12-3 or TRBV12-4 with TRBJ1-2; D might be TRBD1 (5 bases). CDR3 length equals 12 residues. Deletions cut 5 bases from V and 3 bases from J, with 7 bases between. CDR3: CASSRQYYGYTF. In DNA form, the CDR3 reads TGTGCCAGCAGTCGACAGTACTATGGCTACACCTTC.

This clonotype came up many times. This chain joins TRBV4-2 and TRBJ2-3; 8 bases align to TRBD2. The trim removed 2 bases at V and 4 bases at J, leaving 5 bases unmatched. This CDR3 contains 15 residues. CDR1 and CDR2 from the germline V gene are LGHNA and YNFKEQ. The chain's CDR3 is CASSQLAGRPDTQYF. CDR3 DNA sequence: TGTGCCAGCAGCCAACTAGCGGGCCGCCCAGATACGCAGTATTTT.

In DNA form, the CDR3 reads TGCAGTGGACAGCGGGGCTATGAGCAGTTCTTC. It yields the protein CSGQRGYEQFF. The rearrangement uses TRBV20-1 and TRBJ2-1; 7 bases are shared with TRBD2. V lost 7 bases, J lost 8 bases, and 5 bases stayed unmatched. The CDR3 is 11 amino acids. Germline assignment: CDR1 DFQATT and CDR2 SNEGSKA (reference sequence).

This clonotype was detected a few times. The V and J genes are TRBV12-3 or TRBV12-4 and TRBJ2-7, with D possibly being TRBD1 (5 bases). Trimming stripped 3 bases from V and 2 bases from J, with 14 bases between. This CDR3 has 15 amino acids. CDR3 amino acids: CASSFGARATYEQYF. The CDR3 coding sequence is TGTGCCAGCAGTTTTGGGGCCAGGGCTACCTACGAGCAGTACTTC.

V and J are TRBV29-1 and TRBJ1-1; D is uncertain. This CDR3 region has 13 residues. With 6 bases removed from V and 5 bases from J, the gap between germline ends came to 16 bases. Germline-derived CDR1 and CDR2 are SQVTM and ANQGSEA. CDR3 loop: CSVSPRVRTEAFF. CDR3 bases: TGCAGCGTCTCCCCGCGGGTGAGGACTGAAGCTTTCTTT. Together with reference TRBV29-1 and TRBJ1-1, the CDR3 gives the full variable domain: SAVISQKPSRDICQRGTSLTIQCQVDSQVTMMFWYRQQPGQSLTLIATANQGSEATYESGFVIDKFPISRPNLTFSTLTVSNMSPEDSSIYLCSVSPRVRTEAFFGQGTRLTVV.

This clonotype was recorded a few times. The chain uses TRBV28 and TRBJ2-3; possibly TRBD1 for D (6 bases). CDR3 length: 14 residues. V lost 10 bases and J 4 bases, leaving 18 bases between the germline ends. Germline V lookup: CDR1 MDHEN, CDR2 SYDVKM. The DNA for the CDR3 is TGTGCCACTAGAACAGGGCCGGGCCCAGATACGCAGTATTTT. This encodes CATRTGPGPDTQYF.

The chain joins TRBV5-1 to TRBJ2-7; D is unclear. CDR1 and CDR2 from the germline V gene are SGHRS and YFSETQ. V shed 0 bases and J shed 2 bases, with 9 bases lying between them. The CDR3 is made up of 14 amino acids. In DNA form, the CDR3 reads TGCGCCAGCAGCTTGGTATACAGCACCTACGAGCAGTACTTC. This sequence encodes CASSLVYSTYEQYF.

This clonotype was counted at least ten times. The rearrangement links TRBV4-1 to TRBJ1-2, with 9 bases matching TRBD1. The CDR3 runs 15 residues. Germline CDR1 is MGHRA and CDR2 is YSYEKL. V dropped 0 bases and J dropped 4; count of bases not matched to a gene: 3. The CDR3 DNA sequence: TGCGCCAGCAGCCAAGATGGGACAGGGATCTATGGCTACACCTTC. The encoded protein is CASSQDGTGIYGYTF.

This clonotype was seen many times. The V and J genes are TRBV5-1 and TRBJ2-7; TRBD2 matches at 10 bases. Germline loops: CDR1 SGHRS, CDR2 YFSETQ. The ends lost 2 bases at V and 6 bases at J; junction bases unmatched: 5. CDR3 length: 14 residues. The CDR3 DNA is TGCGCCAGCAGCTTAGTAGCGGGAGGCTCCGAGCAGTACTTC. This encodes CASSLVAGGSEQYF.

This clonotype was found a few times. This chain connects TRBV6-2 or TRBV6-3 to TRBJ1-5; the match to TRBD1 covers 10 bases. The CDR3 totals 17 residues. V dropped 2 bases and J dropped 7; count of bases not matched to a gene: 11. Germline-derived CDR1 and CDR2 are MNHEY and SVGEGT. This CDR3 is CASSYPRTGGRGQPQHF. CDR3 coding DNA: TGTGCCAGCAGTTACCCAAGGACAGGGGGGAGAGGGCAGCCCCAGCATTTT.

V gene TRBV5-1 combines with J gene TRBJ2-5, with 10 positions matching TRBD2. The V gene's germline CDR1 is SGHRS and CDR2 YFSETQ. This CDR3 has 15 residues. Losses at the gene ends were 6 bases for V and 2 bases for J; bases not matched to a gene: 7. CDR3 residues: CASKKQRGGQETQYF. Written as DNA, the CDR3 is TGCGCCAGCAAAAAACAGCGGGGGGGTCAAGAGACCCAGTACTTC. The variable domain in full, with the rest retrieved from reference TRBV5-1 and TRBJ2-5, is KAGVTQTPRYLIKTRGQQVTLSCSPISGHRSVSWYQQTPGQGLQFLFEYFSETQRNKGNFPGRFSGRQFSNSRSEMNVSTLELGDSALYLCASKKQRGGQETQYFGPGTRLLVL.

The genes are TRBV5-5 and TRBJ2-3; 7 bases align to TRBD2. The J segment lost 8 bases and the V segment lost 5 bases, leaving 11 bases of the junction unmatched. Germline V CDR1 and CDR2: SGHKS, YYEKEE (reference sequence). This CDR3 has 14 residues. The CDR3 DNA reads TGTGCCAGCAGACCGTGGGGAGCGGGGACTACGCAGTATTTT. Its protein is CASRPWGAGTTQYF.

This clonotype appeared many times. The chain links TRBV6-5 to TRBJ2-1; no definite D call. Trimming left V 10 bases short and J 7 bases short, with 8 bases between. Per germline, CDR1 MNHEY and CDR2 SVGAGI. This CDR3 region has 10 residues. The CDR3 loop reads CATRRNEQFF. For the CDR3, the DNA is TGTGCCACCCGTAGGAATGAGCAGTTCTTC.

This clonotype was observed a few times. The chain recombines TRBV24-1 with TRBJ2-5, with D possibly being TRBD2 (6 bases). Trimming left V 6 bases short and J 6 bases short, with 13 bases between. Germline values: CDR1 KGHDR, CDR2 SFDVKD. CDR3 length: 13 residues. In nucleotides, the CDR3 is TGTGCCACCAGTACCGGGGGTAGTCAGACCCAGTACTTC. It codes for CATSTGGSQTQYF.

This clonotype was picked up a small number of times. The chain joins TRBV12-3 or TRBV12-4 to TRBJ1-5; TRBD1 aligns across 7 bases. CDR3 size: 15 residues. Trimming at V came to 5 bases and at J to 6 bases, leaving 10 bases not matched to a gene. The DNA of the CDR3 is TGTGCCAGCAGTCCACCAGACAGGGTCGCTCAGCCCCAGCATTTT. This encodes CASSPPDRVAQPQHF.

The gene calls are TRBV7-9 and TRBJ1-4; D is perhaps TRBD1 (5 bases). This CDR3 contains 14 residues. Germline V gives CDR1 SEHNR, CDR2 FQNEAQ (reference sequence). V dropped 5 bases and J dropped 7 bases, with 14 bases sitting between them. The CDR3 sequence is CASSLSEGTEKLFF. CDR3 DNA sequence: TGTGCCAGCAGCCTCTCTGAGGGGACTGAAAAACTGTTTTTT.

A few counts support this clonotype. This chain connects TRBV3-1 to TRBJ1-2; no clear D. The CDR3 is 13 amino acids. In germline, CDR1 is LGHDT, CDR2 YNNKEL (reference sequence). Deletions cut 4 bases from V and 14 bases from J, with 20 bases between. The CDR3 here is CASSRRSEGTRTF. The CDR3, as DNA: TGTGCCAGCAGCCGAAGATCCGAGGGAACGCGGACCTTC.

This clonotype has more than one count but fewer than ten. The rearrangement uses TRBV28 and TRBJ2-1, with a possible D match to TRBD1 (6 bases). Trimming took off 5 bases at V and 3 bases at J, with 14 bases between the two ends. The CDR3 totals 15 residues. CDR1 MDHEN and CDR2 SYDVKM come from the germline V gene. The CDR3 DNA reads TGTGCCAGCAGTACCCCTATCAGGGGCTACAATGAGCAGTTCTTC. Translating it yields CASSTPIRGYNEQFF.

The V and J genes are TRBV5-1 and TRBJ2-3, with D tentatively TRBD1 (5 bases). Trimming shortened V by 7 bases and J by 2 bases, and 14 bases separated the two germline ends. Germline CDR1 is SGHRS and CDR2 is YFSETQ. This CDR3 has 14 amino acids. CDR3 DNA sequence: TGCGCCAGCTCAGGGTGGGGTCCCACAGATACGCAGTATTTT. As protein: CASSGWGPTDTQYF.

The gene calls are TRBV29-1 and TRBJ2-1; D ambiguous. This CDR3 has 14 residues. Germline V gives CDR1 SQVTM, CDR2 ANQGSEA. Trimming left V 3 bases short and J 7 bases short, with 16 bases between. The chain's CDR3 is CSVEARLASNEQFF. DNA for the CDR3: TGCAGCGTTGAGGCGAGACTCGCCTCAAATGAGCAGTTCTTC.

The gene calls are TRBV7-8 and TRBJ1-6; no clear D. The CDR3 has 16 residues. Trimming took 0 bases from V and 7 from J, leaving 13 bases between them. Germline assignment: CDR1 SGHVS and CDR2 FQNEAQ. The CDR3 region has the DNA TGTGCCAGCAGCTTAGCTGCCCGGGGAGGGAATTCACCCCTCCACTTT. This gives the protein CASSLAARGGNSPLHF.

V gene TRBV7-2 combines with J gene TRBJ1-5; 7 bases agree with TRBD1. The germline CDR1 and CDR2 sequences are SGHTA and FQGNSA. V trimming: 5 bases; J trimming: 1 base; junction bases outside the gene matches: 5. The CDR3 covers 15 residues. CDR3 nucleotides: TGTGCCAGCAGCATGGACAGGCTAAGCAATCAGCCCCAGCATTTT. As protein: CASSMDRLSNQPQHF.

This chain joins TRBV4-1 and TRBJ1-5; D remains unclear. Germline lookup yields CDR1 MGHRA and CDR2 YSYEKL. This CDR3 spans 15 amino acids. Trimming shortened V by 6 bases and J by 0 bases, and 12 bases separated the two germline ends. CDR3 protein: CASSPYHNSNQPQHF. CDR3 nucleotides: TGCGCCAGCAGTCCGTACCATAATAGCAATCAGCCCCAGCATTTT.

This chain links TRBV7-6 with TRBJ2-7; D perhaps matches TRBD2 (5 bases). V dropped 5 bases and J dropped 3 bases, with 14 bases sitting between them. CDR3 size: 14 residues. Germline CDR1 SGHVS, CDR2 FNYEAQ. CDR3 sequence: CASSLDAGDYEQYF. The CDR3 region has the DNA TGTGCCAGCAGCCTGGATGCGGGCGACTACGAGCAGTACTTC.

This clonotype occurred a few times. The rearrangement links TRBV7-9 to TRBJ2-5; 9 bases are shared with TRBD1. CDR1 is SEHNR, CDR2 FQNEAQ, per germline (reference sequence). This CDR3 comprises 14 residues. The V gene end was trimmed by 5 bases and the J gene end by 2 bases; junction bases not matched to a gene: 3. CDR3 in amino acids: CASSKGQGQETQYF. The CDR3 region has the DNA TGTGCCAGCAGCAAGGGACAGGGACAAGAGACCCAGTACTTC.

This clonotype was counted between two and nine times. The V call is TRBV28, the J call TRBJ2-7, with D perhaps TRBD1 (6 bases). V was cut by 6 bases and J by 0 bases, with 12 bases left in between. The V gene's germline CDR1 is MDHEN and CDR2 SYDVKM. This CDR3 comprises 14 residues. CDR3 residues: CASSWTAGSYEQYF. The CDR3 coding sequence is TGTGCCAGCAGCTGGACAGCTGGCTCCTACGAGCAGTACTTC.